The 24 T cell receptor beta chains below come from one sample, sequenced in a study of chemoradiotherapy in HPV16-positive cancers. The protocol was immunoSEQ multiplex PCR, while the TCRdb copy is restricted to in-frame clones and leaves out a portion. The data contain more than 10,000 clones, approximately 77% of them seen just once; the ten biggest clones take up about 1.4%. This specimen was taken from a patient who underwent chemoradiotherapy. The source of these receptors is a human donor with HPV-associated anogenital cancer.

The genes are TRBV9 and TRBJ2-1; 10 bases are a match to TRBD2. CDR1 and CDR2 (germline): SGDLS, YYNGEE. The CDR3 extends over 15 amino acids. The junction had 2 bases not matched to a gene; V was cut back by 2 bases and J by 3 bases. In nucleotides, the CDR3 is TGTGCCAGCAGCGTCTTAGCGGGGGGCTACAATGAGCAGTTCTTC. Protein sequence: CASSVLAGGYNEQFF.

The chain uses TRBV5-1 and TRBJ2-7; D call uncertain. Germline CDR1 is SGHRS and CDR2 is YFSETQ. This CDR3 spans 14 amino acids. V gave up 3 bases and J gave up 5 bases, with 15 bases separating them. The CDR3 DNA follows: TGCGCCAGCAGCTACCAGACCTTGGACGACGAGCAGTACTTC. Amino acid sequence: CASSYQTLDDEQYF. Full variable domain (outside the CDR3, taken from reference TRBV5-1 and TRBJ2-7): KAGVTQTPRYLIKTRGQQVTLSCSPISGHRSVSWYQQTPGQGLQFLFEYFSETQRNKGNFPGRFSGRQFSNSRSEMNVSTLELGDSALYLCASSYQTLDDEQYFGPGTRLTVT.

V gene TRBV19 combines with J gene TRBJ2-7; 11 nucleotides align to TRBD2. This CDR3 is built from 15 residues. V lost 4 bases, J lost 1 base, and 3 bases stayed unmatched. CDR1 is LNHDA, CDR2 SQIVND, per germline (reference sequence). CDR3 in amino acids: CASSRGLAVSYEQYF. CDR3 coding DNA: TGTGCCAGTAGTAGGGGACTAGCGGTATCCTACGAGCAGTACTTC.

The chain recombines TRBV7-8 with TRBJ2-1, with D perhaps TRBD1 or TRBD2 (5 bases each). Germline values: CDR1 SGHVS, CDR2 FQNEAQ. The length of the CDR3 is 17 residues. Trimming removed 1 base at V and 0 bases at J, with 13 bases between. CDR3 sequence reads: CASSLGVGASSYNEQFF. In DNA, the CDR3 is TGTGCCAGCAGCTTAGGTGTCGGGGCTAGCTCCTACAATGAGCAGTTCTTC.

The V and J genes are TRBV14 and TRBJ2-6, with unresolved D. The V end was cut by 2 bases, the J end by 6 bases, with 5 bases between. Germline V gives CDR1 SGHDN, CDR2 FVKESK. CDR3 length: 13 amino acids. The CDR3 bases are TGTGCCAGCAGCCAATCGCTGGCCAACGTCCTGACTTTC. This translates into CASSQSLANVLTF. Full variable domain (rest looked up from reference TRBV14 and TRBJ2-6): EAGVTQFPSHSVIEKGQTVTLRCDPISGHDNLYWYRRVMGKEIKFLLHFVKESKQDESGMPNNRFLAERTGGTYSTLKVQPAELEDSGVYFCASSQSLANVLTFGAGSRLTVL.

The V gene is TRBV7-9, the J gene TRBJ2-5; TRBD2 is a possible D gene (6 bases). CDR3 length: 13 residues. The ends were cut back, 0 bases at V and 8 bases at J, with 10 bases in the middle. Germline CDR1 reads SEHNR; CDR2 reads FQNEAQ (reference sequence). The CDR3 nucleotides are TGTGCCAGCAGCTTAGCGCGGGGCAGCACCCAGTACTTC. Encoded protein: CASSLARGSTQYF.

V usage is TRBV6-4 and J usage is TRBJ2-3, with TRBD2 matching 7 bases. Germline V lookup: CDR1 MRHNA, CDR2 SNTAGT. V shed 5 bases and J 2 bases; nucleotides not matched to a gene: 7. This CDR3 contains 15 residues. The CDR3 is CASSPTSGDTDTQYF. CDR3 nucleotides: TGTGCCAGCAGTCCCACCAGCGGGGACACAGATACGCAGTATTTT.

The chain employs TRBV18 and TRBJ2-7; perhaps D is TRBD1 or TRBD2 (5 bases each). V dropped 3 bases and J dropped 2 bases, with 11 bases sitting between them. CDR3 length equals 14 residues. Germline values: CDR1 KGHSH, CDR2 LQKENI. CDR3 in amino acids: CASSPGTVTYEQYF. Here the CDR3 DNA reads TGTGCCAGCTCACCCGGGACGGTAACCTACGAGCAGTACTTC.

V and J are TRBV4-3 and TRBJ2-3; the D is unclear. The CDR3 extends over 13 amino acids. Trimming stripped 3 bases from V and 8 bases from J, with 12 bases between. Germline V gene data show CDR1 as LGHNA and CDR2 as YSLEER. CDR3 sequence: CASSHSGSPTQYF. CDR3 DNA sequence: TGCGCCAGCAGCCACAGTGGTAGCCCTACGCAGTATTTT.

This chain connects TRBV2 to TRBJ2-1, with D perhaps assigned TRBD1 or TRBD2 (5 bases each). Trimming stripped 6 bases from V and 1 base from J, with 19 bases between. This CDR3 has 17 amino acids. Germline assignment: CDR1 SNHLY and CDR2 FYNNEI. The CDR3 region has the DNA TGTGCCAGCAGGCCCCTACGAGGGGCCCATTCCTACAATGAGCAGTTCTTC. It encodes CASRPLRGAHSYNEQFF.

The gene calls are TRBV2 and TRBJ2-5; D unclear. The V end lost 4 bases, the J end lost 2 bases, and 11 bases lay between the germline ends. Germline CDR1 is SNHLY and CDR2 is FYNNEI. The CDR3 covers 14 residues. The CDR3 nucleotides read TGTGCCAGCAGTGTCGGCGCGACACAAGAGACCCAGTACTTC. Translating it yields CASSVGATQETQYF.

The chain is built from TRBV7-9 and TRBJ1-2; no clear D. This CDR3 region has 13 residues. Germline CDR1 and CDR2: SEHNR and FQNEAQ (reference sequence). Trimming removed 2 bases from V and 3 bases from J, with 7 bases in between. The CDR3 reads CASSLSQDYGYTF. As DNA, the CDR3 is TGTGCCAGCAGCTTAAGTCAGGACTATGGCTACACCTTC.

The chain links TRBV12-5 to TRBJ1-1; D not certain. This CDR3 has 14 amino acids. V was trimmed by 1 base and J by 1 base, leaving 7 bases between them. In germline, CDR1 is LGHNT, CDR2 FRNRAP. The CDR3 DNA sequence: TGTGCTAGTGGTTTGGGGACGGGGAACACTGAAGCTTTCTTT. Protein: CASGLGTGNTEAFF. The full variable domain, with the rest looked up from reference TRBV12-5 and TRBJ1-1, is DARVTQTPRHKVTEMGQEVTMRCQPILGHNTVFWYRQTMMQGLELLAYFRNRAPLDDSGMPKDRFSAEMPDATLATLKIQPSEPRDSAVYFCASGLGTGNTEAFFGQGTRLTVV.

The V and J genes are TRBV11-3 and TRBJ2-6; perhaps D is TRBD1 or TRBD2 (5 bases each). The ends were cut back, 3 bases at V and 4 bases at J, with 13 bases in the middle. This CDR3 spans 16 amino acids. Germline CDR1 is SGHNT and CDR2 is YENEEA. The chain's CDR3 is CASSLDGARGANVLTF. The CDR3 region has the DNA TGTGCCAGCAGCTTGGACGGGGCGCGCGGGGCCAACGTCCTGACTTTC.

The V gene is TRBV21-1, the J gene TRBJ1-6. TRBV21-1 is a recognized pseudogene. The CDR3 contains 16 residues. CDR3 sequence reads: CASSNGWRARNSPLHF. The CDR3 coding sequence is TGTGCCAGCAGCAATGGGTGGAGGGCAAGGAATTCACCCCTCCACTTT.

The rearrangement links TRBV6-7 to TRBJ1-1; D is unresolved. TRBV6-7 is an ORF, and what it does is uncertain. CDR3 size: 16 residues. V dropped 3 bases and J dropped 1 base, with 15 bases sitting between them. The CDR3 spells CASSYSEAVPNTEAFF. The CDR3 DNA sequence: TGTGCCAGCAGTTATTCCGAGGCGGTTCCGAACACTGAAGCTTTCTTT.

This chain joins TRBV15 and TRBJ2-1, with a possible D match to TRBD2 (6 bases). The V gene lost 6 bases and the J gene lost 5 bases, with 14 bases spanning the gap. Germline CDR1 reads LNHNV; CDR2 reads YYDKDF (reference sequence). This CDR3 region has 14 residues. CDR3 DNA sequence: TGTGCCACCAGGGCCGGGAGCCTTAACAATGAGCAGTTCTTC. Encoded protein: CATRAGSLNNEQFF.

The DNA of the CDR3 is TGTGCCAGCAAAGTACAGGTCTCTGGAAACACCATATATTTT. It specifies CASKVQVSGNTIYF. This chain links TRBV6-1 with TRBJ1-3, with a weak D call TRBD1 (5 bases). There are 14 residues in the CDR3. CDR1 is MNHNS and CDR2 is SASEGT in the germline V gene. Trimming pared 7 bases from V and 0 bases from J, leaving 10 bases between.

The genes are TRBV6-1 and TRBJ2-5, with 7 bases lining up with TRBD1. The J call could be wrong; TRBJ2-7 is a better fit for the DNA end. Germline V lookup: CDR1 MNHNS, CDR2 SASEGT. The CDR3 totals 14 residues. CDR3 loop: CASSARTGRGEQYF. The CDR3, as DNA: TGTGCCAGCAGTGCAAGGACAGGACGGGGCGAGCAGTACTTC.

V usage is TRBV7-2 and J usage is TRBJ2-7, with 8 positions matching TRBD2. The CDR3 has 16 residues. Trimming cost V 0 bases and J 2 bases; bases outside gene matches: 6. Germline CDR1 and CDR2: SGHTA and FQGNSA. CDR3 loop: CASSLAPASGPYEQYF. CDR3 sequence (DNA): TGTGCCAGCAGCTTAGCGCCGGCTAGCGGGCCCTACGAGCAGTACTTC.

This clone appeared once. V and J are TRBV5-1 and TRBJ1-4; TRBD1 matches at 7 bases. The CDR3 is 14 residues long. CDR1 is SGHRS, CDR2 YFSETQ, per germline. The J segment lost 8 bases and the V segment lost 6 bases, leaving 10 bases of the junction unmatched. As DNA, the CDR3 is TGCGCCAGCACCCTCCCGGGACAGTCAGAAAAACTGTTTTTT. Encoded protein: CASTLPGQSEKLFF.

The chain is built from TRBV4-2 and TRBJ2-7; D unresolved. The CDR3 consists of 14 residues. Germline values: CDR1 LGHNA, CDR2 YNFKEQ. With 1 base removed from V and 4 bases from J, the gap between germline ends came to 11 bases. CDR3 in amino acids: CASSQGPRLYEQYF. In DNA, the CDR3 is TGTGCCAGCAGCCAAGGTCCAAGACTTTACGAGCAGTACTTC.

The V and J genes are TRBV7-3 and TRBJ2-3, with TRBD1 matching over 7 bases. J lost 4 bases, V lost 0 bases, and 4 bases had no gene match. Germline V gene sequence: CDR1 SGHTA, CDR2 FQGTGA. The CDR3 length is 15 residues. The CDR3 DNA is TGTGCCAGCAGCTTAACAGGGGGCGCGTCAGATACGCAGTATTTT. Residues: CASSLTGGASDTQYF.

V is TRBV7-2 and J is TRBJ2-1; 7 nucleotides match TRBD2. Trimming at V came to 1 base and at J to 1 base, leaving 4 bases not matched to a gene. CDR3 length equals 16 residues. Germline V gene sequence: CDR1 SGHTA, CDR2 FQGNSA. CDR3 DNA sequence: TGTGCCAGCAGCTTAGGGGGGACTAAATCCTACAATGAGCAGTTCTTC. It specifies CASSLGGTKSYNEQFF. Full variable domain (rest looked up from reference TRBV7-2 and TRBJ2-1): GAGVSQSPSNKVTEKGKDVELRCDPISGHTALYWYRQSLGQGLEFLIYFQGNSAPDKSGLPSDRFSAERTGGSVSTLTIQRTQQEDSAVYLCASSLGGTKSYNEQFFGPGTRLTVL.